The rows below give T cell receptor beta chains drawn from one sample of a study of long-term antiretroviral therapy in people with HIV. Only in-frame clones appear in the TCRdb table, and some are missing; sequencing was by immunoSEQ multiplex PCR. Counted here are fewer than 35,000 clones, 65% to 90% occurring once; the ten biggest clones make up around 4.4%. This material consisted of unsorted PBMCs, taken about 3.3 years after starting antiretroviral therapy. The receptors come from a man between 18 and 35 years old with HIV. Each CDR3 is given with its conserved first and last residue. The D gene is left open where the match is weak. Clone size is not always given. Where it is, it says once, few, many or a class for expanded clones.

clone_size	v_call	j_call	d_call	cdr3_aa	cdr3_nt
NA	TRBV19	TRBJ2-1	NA	CASTKAGRDEQFF	TGTGCCAGTACCAAGGCTGGGAGAGATGAGCAGTTCTTC
few	TRBV9	TRBJ2-5	NA	CASSVEASEETQYF	TGTGCCAGCAGCGTAGAGGCTAGCGAGGAGACCCAGTACTTC
NA	TRBV6-1	TRBJ2-1	TRBD1	CASRRQGAAYNEQFF	TGTGCCAGCAGACGACAGGGGGCAGCCTACAATGAGCAGTTCTTC
NA	TRBV11-2	TRBJ2-1	NA	CASSPRAGPELYNEQFF	TGTGCCAGCAGCCCCCGGGCAGGGCCGGAGTTATACAATGAGCAGTTCTTC
NA	TRBV11-3	TRBJ2-3	TRBD2	CASSLAPWEGGTDTQYF	TGTGCCAGCAGCTTAGCCCCATGGGAGGGCGGCACAGATACGCAGTATTTT
NA	TRBV7-8	TRBJ1-2	TRBD1	CASNEIQGPGGYTF	TGTGCCAGCAACGAAATACAGGGGCCGGGGGGCTACACCTTC
NA	TRBV18	TRBJ2-6	TRBD1	CASSPIVGTGGSGANVLTF	TGTGCCAGCTCACCAATCGTTGGGACAGGGGGCTCTGGGGCCAACGTCCTGACTTTC
few	TRBV9	TRBJ1-2	TRBD1	CASSPRQGNYGYTF	TGTGCCAGCAGCCCCAGACAGGGGAACTATGGCTACACCTTC
NA	TRBV27	TRBJ1-2	NA	CASKRFQTPLYGYTF	TGTGCCAGCAAGAGGTTTCAAACCCCACTCTATGGCTACACCTTC
NA	TRBV27	TRBJ2-1	NA	CASAPTGTYNEQFF	TGTGCCAGCGCCCCTACAGGGACCTACAATGAGCAGTTCTTC
NA	TRBV27	TRBJ2-7	NA	CASSFGRTYEQYF	TGTGCCAGCAGTTTCGGACGCACCTACGAGCAGTACTTC
NA	TRBV6-1	TRBJ2-7	NA	CASRTYEQYF	TGTGCCAGTCGGACCTACGAGCAGTACTTC
NA	TRBV9	TRBJ2-3	NA	CASSVVGDTQYF	TGTGCCAGCAGCGTAGTTGGAGATACGCAGTATTTT
NA	TRBV19	TRBJ2-7	NA	CASSAGSGFSYEQYF	TGTGCCAGTAGTGCCGGATCCGGGTTCTCCTACGAGCAGTACTTC
once	TRBV27	TRBJ2-1	TRBD1	CASSPLPGQTTYNEQFF	TGTGCCAGCAGTCCCCTTCCGGGACAGACTACCTACAATGAGCAGTTCTTC
once	TRBV19	TRBJ1-2	TRBD1	CASSIKTGGGNYGYTF	TGTGCCAGTAGTATAAAGACAGGGGGTGGAAACTATGGCTACACCTTC
once	TRBV18	TRBJ1-1	NA	CASSRQAMNTEAFF	TGTGCCAGCTCACGACAGGCGATGAACACTGAAGCTTTCTTT
few	TRBV7-9	TRBJ2-7	NA	CASSLGGTSYEQYF	TGTGCCAGCAGCTTAGGGGGGACCTCCTACGAGCAGTACTTC
few	TRBV2	TRBJ2-2	NA	CASTVAGELFF	TGTGCCAGCACTGTCGCCGGGGAGCTGTTTTTT
few	TRBV5-4	TRBJ1-6	TRBD1	CASSSGQAEASPLHF	TGTGCCAGCAGCTCGGGACAGGCGGAGGCGTCACCCCTCCACTTT
NA	TRBV28	TRBJ1-4	TRBD1	CASTSTGIVGTNEKLFF	TGTGCCAGCACCTCGACAGGGATCGTAGGCACTAATGAAAAACTGTTTTTT
NA	TRBV15	TRBJ1-5	NA	CATSRRGRVDHQPQHF	TGTGCCACCAGCAGGAGGGGCAGGGTGGATCATCAGCCCCAGCATTTT
NA	TRBV28	TRBJ1-2	TRBD1	CASTPWDSPTQTNYGYTF	TGTGCCAGCACTCCCTGGGACAGCCCCACCCAGACCAACTATGGCTACACCTTC
NA	TRBV9	TRBJ1-5	NA	CASSDGGSNQPQHF	TGTGCCAGCAGTGACGGGGGAAGCAATCAGCCCCAGCATTTT
NA	TRBV5-1	TRBJ2-1	NA	CASSLAWLSSYNEQFF	TGCGCCAGCAGCTTGGCCTGGCTGAGCTCCTACAATGAGCAGTTCTTC
NA	TRBV5-4	TRBJ1-5	NA	CASSTDPSQPQHF	TGTGCCAGCAGCACGGACCCAAGCCAGCCCCAGCATTTT
NA	TRBV6-5	TRBJ2-1	NA	CASSYSRERGYNEQFF	TGTGCCAGCAGTTACTCGAGGGAGAGGGGCTACAATGAGCAGTTCTTC
few	TRBV5-1	TRBJ1-1	NA	CASSRTDGTEAFF	TGCGCCAGCAGCCGGACAGACGGCACTGAAGCTTTCTTT
NA	TRBV6-1	TRBJ2-7	TRBD1	CASSESPPAGQGSYEQYF	TGTGCCAGCAGTGAAAGTCCGCCGGCGGGACAGGGTTCCTACGAGCAGTACTTC